The 24 T cell receptor beta chains below were found in one sample sequenced in a study of T cells after yellow fever vaccination. TCRdb re-called the 5' RACE reads through MiXCR, storing one row per CDR3 protein. In the table there are hundreds of thousands of distinct CDR3 sequences, less than 20% of which are singletons. Sequencing used PBMCs, obtained roughly 5 days after the first yellow fever vaccination. The receptors originated from a man in his late teens or twenties who received the YFV17D yellow fever vaccine.

This clonotype was picked up a small number of times. The chain employs TRBV9 and TRBJ2-2; D might be TRBD1 (5 bases). Germline V gene lookup returns CDR1 SGDLS and CDR2 YYNGEE. The ends were cut back, 0 bases at V and 6 bases at J, with 9 bases in the middle. The CDR3 sequence is 14 residues long. CDR3 loop: CASSVDQGAGELFF. The CDR3 bases are TGTGCCAGCAGCGTAGATCAGGGTGCCGGGGAGCTGTTTTTT.

This chain links TRBV4-3 with TRBJ1-4; 11 bases are shared with TRBD1. From germline, CDR1 is LGHNA and CDR2 YSLEER. The junction had 12 bases not matched to a gene; V was cut back by 4 bases and J by 5 bases. CDR3 size: 18 residues. The CDR3, as DNA: TGCGCCAGCAGCCTTAGTCCCGGGACAGGGGGTGGGAATGAAAAACTGTTTTTT. It specifies CASSLSPGTGGGNEKLFF.

The chain joins TRBV5-1 to TRBJ2-7; tentatively, D is TRBD1 or TRBD2 (5 bases each). Trimming shortened V by 4 bases and J by 3 bases, and 14 bases separated the two germline ends. This CDR3 has 14 amino acids. The germline CDR1 and CDR2 sequences are SGHRS and YFSETQ. Here the CDR3 reads CASSLGPSNYEQYF. In DNA, the CDR3 is TGCGCCAGCAGCCTGGGACCGAGCAACTACGAGCAGTACTTC.

This clonotype showed up just a few times. The V call is TRBV24-1, the J call TRBJ2-5, with a tentative D call TRBD1 (5 bases). The CDR3 has 14 residues. V was shortened by 4 bases and J by 2 bases, with 10 bases between the two germline ends. Germline V gene lookup returns CDR1 KGHDR and CDR2 SFDVKD. In DNA form, the CDR3 reads TGTGCCACCAGTGACCCAGGGCGACAAGAGACCCAGTACTTC. It is translated as CATSDPGRQETQYF.

The V call is TRBV4-3, the J call TRBJ2-3; weak D call: TRBD2 (6 bases). This CDR3 spans 18 amino acids. The germline CDR1 and CDR2 sequences are LGHNA and YSLEER. Trimming pared 3 bases from V and 1 base from J, leaving 20 bases between. The CDR3 region is CASSQMPWPGEGTDTQYF. In nucleotides, the CDR3 is TGCGCCAGCAGCCAGATGCCCTGGCCGGGGGAAGGCACAGATACGCAGTATTTT.

The chain recombines TRBV12-3 or TRBV12-4 with TRBJ2-4; perhaps TRBD2 as D (7 bases). The CDR3 is 15 amino acids. Trimming stripped 6 bases from V and 1 base from J, with 13 bases between. The CDR3 region is CASSPGGDAKNIQYF. In DNA, the CDR3 is TGTGCCAGCAGCCCGGGGGGCGACGCCAAAAACATTCAGTACTTC.

The gene calls are TRBV20-1 and TRBJ2-4; 7 bases map to TRBD2. The CDR3 extends over 14 amino acids. V was pared by 6 bases and J by 0 bases, with 5 bases of the junction left unmatched. Looked up from germline, CDR1 is DFQATT and CDR2 is SNEGSKA (reference sequence). For the CDR3, the DNA is TGCAGTGCCGGGACTACCTTAGCCAAAAACATTCAGTACTTC. It codes for CSAGTTLAKNIQYF.

This clonotype has just a few counts. This chain connects TRBV4-1 to TRBJ1-5, with 9 nucleotides matching TRBD1. The CDR3 sequence is 15 residues long. Germline CDR1 and CDR2: MGHRA and YSYEKL. Trimming cost V 2 bases and J 9 bases; bases outside gene matches: 8. This CDR3 is CASSQQTGGSWPQHF. In DNA, the CDR3 is TGCGCCAGCAGCCAACAGACAGGGGGGAGCTGGCCCCAGCATTTT.

The genes are TRBV20-1 and TRBJ2-7, with D perhaps being TRBD1 or TRBD2 (5 bases each). The V end lost 6 bases, the J end lost 2 bases, and 17 bases lay between the germline ends. Germline CDR1 and CDR2: DFQATT and SNEGSKA (reference sequence). CDR3 length: 14 residues. Here the CDR3 reads CSAIGTADAYEQYF. In DNA, the CDR3 is TGCAGTGCAATTGGGACGGCTGATGCCTACGAGCAGTACTTC.

This chain links TRBV20-1 with TRBJ2-7, with 12 bases identical to TRBD1. Per germline, CDR1 DFQATT and CDR2 SNEGSKA (reference sequence). This CDR3 has 16 residues. V lost 0 bases and J lost 6; bases outside the gene matches: 9. The CDR3 nucleotides read TGCAGTGCTAGAGACCCCGTGGGGACAGGGGGCGGCGAGCAGTACTTC. Protein: CSARDPVGTGGGEQYF.

This clonotype was seen ten or more times. V gene TRBV5-1 combines with J gene TRBJ2-1; D possibly corresponds to TRBD1 (6 bases). V was shortened by 2 bases and J by 6 bases, with 9 bases between the two germline ends. CDR3 length equals 13 residues. Per the germline V gene, CDR1 is SGHRS and CDR2 is YFSETQ. The CDR3: CASSFTGFNEQFF. The CDR3, as DNA: TGCGCCAGCAGCTTCACAGGGTTCAATGAGCAGTTCTTC.

This clonotype was recorded only once. The chain couples TRBV7-8 to TRBJ1-2; D unresolved. This CDR3 has 14 amino acids. Deletions cut 5 bases from V and 4 bases from J, with 14 bases between. CDR1 SGHVS and CDR2 FQNEAQ come from the germline V gene. The CDR3 sequence is CASSPARHAYGYTF. DNA for the CDR3: TGTGCCAGCAGCCCTGCCAGGCACGCCTATGGCTACACCTTC.

This clonotype occurred a few times. The CDR3 region is CASSRTLPPVDTQYF. CDR3 in DNA: TGTGCCAGCAGTAGAACGTTACCCCCGGTAGATACGCAGTATTTT. The chain employs TRBV6-1 and TRBJ2-3; D unresolved. Trimming took 5 bases from V and 5 from J, leaving 17 bases between them. Germline CDR1 reads MNHNS; CDR2 reads SASEGT. The CDR3 is made up of 15 amino acids.

This clonotype was counted a few times. The chain joins TRBV5-1 to TRBJ2-5; D possibly matches TRBD1 or TRBD2 (6 bases each). The CDR3 is 14 amino acids. From germline, CDR1 is SGHRS and CDR2 YFSETQ. V shed 1 base and J shed 4 bases, with 11 bases lying between them. CDR3 sequence (DNA): TGCGCCAGCAGCTTGAGGGGGGCGTCAGAGACCCAGTACTTC. It codes for CASSLRGASETQYF.

This clonotype was recorded a few times. The chain couples TRBV7-6 to TRBJ2-7, with D possibly matching TRBD1 (6 bases). The CDR3 consists of 15 residues. The V and J ends lost 5 bases and 6 bases respectively, with 20 bases between them. The germline gives CDR1 SGHVS, CDR2 FNYEAQ. The CDR3 bases are TGTGCCAGCAGCCAGACGGGACCGCCCAGGGGCGAGCAGTACGTC. This codes for CASSQTGPPRGEQYV.

This clonotype has a handful of counts. This sequence joins TRBV21-1 and TRBJ2-7; the table's D call TRBD1 went unverified against the DNA. TRBV21-1 is a pseudogene locus. The CDR3 covers 16 residues. The CDR3 protein is CASGAKDRENLYEQYV. The CDR3 DNA reads TGTGCCAGCGGGGCCAAGGACAGGGAAAATCTCTACGAGCAGTACGTC.

This clonotype was seen a handful of times. The chain links TRBV7-9 to TRBJ2-1, with D possibly being TRBD1 or TRBD2 (6 bases each). V was trimmed by 3 bases and J by 4 bases, leaving 13 bases between them. This CDR3 has 15 residues. Germline CDR1 and CDR2: SEHNR and FQNEAQ (reference sequence). The DNA for the CDR3 is TGTGCCAGCAGCTTTGGAGGGGGGCAGTACAATGAGCAGTTCTTC. Translation gives CASSFGGGQYNEQFF.

The rearrangement links TRBV4-3 to TRBJ2-1; D is unclear. The V end was cut by 0 bases, the J end by 8 bases, with 14 bases between. There are 15 residues in the CDR3. The germline gives CDR1 LGHNA, CDR2 YSLEER. The CDR3 DNA reads as TGCGCCAGCAGCCAAGATACGAGGAATTCTTATGAGCAGTTCTTC. It translates to CASSQDTRNSYEQFF.

This clonotype was seen at least ten times. The rearrangement uses TRBV7-2 and TRBJ1-3; 7 bases match TRBD1. CDR1 is SGHTA and CDR2 is FQGNSA in the germline V gene. The J segment lost 4 bases and the V segment lost 4 bases, leaving 1 base of the junction unmatched. This CDR3 is built from 13 residues. CDR3 in DNA: TGTGCCAGCAGCTCGGGACAGGGAAACACCATATATTTT. Residues: CASSSGQGNTIYF.

This chain connects TRBV21-1 to TRBJ2-2. TRBV21-1 is designated a pseudogene. The CDR3 sequence is 15 residues long. The CDR3 loop is CASSKDTRRPGELFF. In DNA, the CDR3 is TGTGCCAGCAGCAAAGATACGCGTCGACCCGGGGAGCTGTTTTTT.

This clonotype has just a few counts. The chain links TRBV7-2 to TRBJ1-2; D is ambiguous. Germline loops: CDR1 SGHTA, CDR2 FQGNSA. The V and J ends lost 5 bases and 4 bases respectively, with 8 bases between them. The CDR3 extends over 12 amino acids. In nucleotides, the CDR3 is TGTGCCAGCAGCGCTGACGGCTATGGCTACACCTTC. As protein: CASSADGYGYTF.

This clonotype was observed a handful of times. The V call is TRBV18, the J call TRBJ2-2; the D gene could be TRBD1 or TRBD2 (5 bases each). Germline CDR1 is KGHSH and CDR2 is LQKENI. V was clipped by 0 bases and J by 7 bases, with 12 bases between them. CDR3 size: 15 residues. This chain's CDR3 is CASSPPSGPGGELFF. CDR3 bases: TGTGCCAGCTCACCACCTTCGGGGCCTGGCGGGGAGCTGTTTTTT.

This clonotype was observed a few times. The chain joins TRBV7-3 to TRBJ1-1, with D possibly matching TRBD1 (5 bases). V lost 5 bases and J 1 base, leaving 14 bases between the germline ends. The germline V gene encodes CDR1 SGHTA and CDR2 FQGTGA. The CDR3 is made up of 15 amino acids. The CDR3 bases are TGTGCCAGCAGCGCGACCCCGACAGCGAACACTGAAGCTTTCTTT. This translates into CASSATPTANTEAFF.

This clonotype was detected only a few times. A read error may produce the germline difference seen at one junction end. The genes are TRBV10-3 and TRBJ1-2, with a tentative D call TRBD1 (5 bases). The CDR3 length is 14 residues. Germline V CDR1 and CDR2: ENHRY, SYGVKD. The CDR3 sequence: CAITEVRDSVGYTF. The DNA for the CDR3 is TGTGCCATCACTGAGGTTCGGGACTCCGTTGGCTACACCTTC.